This is a list of T cell receptor beta chains from one sample in a study of beta chain features in type 1 diabetes. The repertoire was sequenced with immunoSEQ multiplex PCR; TCRdb's copy has only in-frame clones and lacks some. The table has under 150,000 clones, about 7% seen once. The sequencing sample was made of central memory CD4+ T cells from blood. The origin of the receptors is a woman younger than 45 in good health. The CDR3 runs from the conserved cysteine through the conserved F or W. The D gene is left open where the match is weak. Clone sizes are given selectively: once, few, many, or a class where the clone is expanded.

v_call	clone_size	j_call	d_call	cdr3_nt	cdr3_aa
TRBV29-1	few	TRBJ1-1	NA	TGCAGCGGGCTCGGATGGAGTGGTGGTTCTGAAGCTTTCTTT	CSGLGWSGGSEAFF
TRBV28	NA	TRBJ2-5	TRBD2	TGTGCCAGCAGCCCTAGCGGGAGGGGGGAGACCCAGTACTTC	CASSPSGRGETQYF
TRBV7-2	NA	TRBJ1-1	NA	TGTGCCAGCAGCGCACGCCCGGGGAGCACTGAAGCTTTCTTT	CASSARPGSTEAFF
TRBV25-1	few	TRBJ2-7	TRBD2	TGTGCCAGCAGTGATGCGTCTAGCGGGAGCTACGAGCAGTACTTC	CASSDASSGSYEQYF
TRBV28	few	TRBJ2-7	NA	TGTGCCAGCGGGACTTTGACCTACGAGCAGTACTTC	CASGTLTYEQYF
TRBV7-8	few	TRBJ2-6	NA	TGTGCCAGCAGCTTAGTGGGCCGCTCTGGGGCCAACGTCCTGACTTTC	CASSLVGRSGANVLTF
TRBV28	few	TRBJ2-7	TRBD2	TGTGCCAGCAGACCTGCGGGGGACGGTTCCTACGAGCAGTACTTC	CASRPAGDGSYEQYF
TRBV14	NA	TRBJ1-4	TRBD1	TGTGCCAGCAGCCAGGCCAGGGGGCTCGGCGAAAAACTGTTTTTT	CASSQARGLGEKLFF
TRBV28	many	TRBJ2-1	TRBD1	TGTGCCAGCAGTCCCTCAGGGACAGGGCTCTACAATGAGCAGTTCTTC	CASSPSGTGLYNEQFF
TRBV19	NA	TRBJ1-4	TRBD1	TGTGCCAGTAGTCAAACCGGGACAGGTGTTGAAAAACTGTTTTTT	CASSQTGTGVEKLFF
TRBV30	few	TRBJ2-5	NA	TGTGCCTGGAGTGGACAGCAAGAGACCCAGTACTTC	CAWSGQQETQYF
TRBV6-1	few	TRBJ2-7	TRBD1	TGTGCCACCCGGACAGGGGGCTACGAGCAGTACTTC	CATRTGGYEQYF
TRBV28	many	TRBJ2-7	NA	TGTGCCAGCAACATGGGGGGTAGTTTCTACGAGCAGTACTTC	CASNMGGSFYEQYF
TRBV7-9	many	TRBJ1-4	NA	TGTGCCAGCAGCTTACAGACCGGGGTCGGTGAAAAACTGTTTTTT	CASSLQTGVGEKLFF
TRBV28	few	TRBJ2-1	NA	TGTGCCAGCAGTTCGGCAGTAAGCGATGAGCAGTTCTTC	CASSSAVSDEQFF
TRBV4-3	few	TRBJ2-2	NA	TGCGCCAGCAGCCAAGGTCGGGGAAGGACCGGGGAGCTGTTTTTT	CASSQGRGRTGELFF
TRBV14	few	TRBJ2-7	TRBD1	TGTGCCAGCAGCCTAGACAGGGTCTACGAGCAGTACTTC	CASSLDRVYEQYF
TRBV5-1	few	TRBJ2-3	NA	TGCGCCAGCAGCTTGGCCGCAGGGGATACGCAGTATTTT	CASSLAAGDTQYF
TRBV6-6	few	TRBJ2-7	TRBD2	TGTGCCAGCAGTACAGGGACTAGCGGGAGATTCTACGAGCAGTACTTC	CASSTGTSGRFYEQYF
TRBV5-1	many	TRBJ2-7	TRBD1	TGCGCCAGCAGCCCGTCGGACAGGGGCTACGAGCAGTACTTC	CASSPSDRGYEQYF
TRBV9	few	TRBJ2-3	TRBD1	TGTGCCAGCAGCGTAGAGGGCCCTTGGACAGGGAAGACAGATACGCAGTATTTT	CASSVEGPWTGKTDTQYF
TRBV4-3	few	TRBJ1-2	NA	TGCGCCAGCAGACTGTCGGGAGCCCCTGGGGGCTACACCTTC	CASRLSGAPGGYTF
TRBV5-1	NA	TRBJ2-1	NA	TGCGCCAGCAGCGGCCCAACTAGTTCCAATGAGCAGTTCTTC	CASSGPTSSNEQFF
TRBV5-4	NA	TRBJ2-1	TRBD2	TGTGCCAGCAGCTTGGTATCTAGCGGTTACAATGAGCAGTTCTTC	CASSLVSSGYNEQFF
TRBV2	NA	TRBJ2-5	TRBD1	TGTGCCTGGGGGGGGGACAGGGGAGAGACCCAGTACTTC	CAWGGDRGETQYF
TRBV29-1	many	TRBJ2-7	TRBD1	TGCAGCGTCGACAGGGGGTACGAGCAGTACTTC	CSVDRGYEQYF
TRBV6-1	few	TRBJ1-6	TRBD1	TGTGCCAGCAGTGAAATAGGGACAGGGAATTCACCCCTCCACTTT	CASSEIGTGNSPLHF
TRBV29-1	NA	TRBJ1-4	TRBD1	TGCAGCGTTGGGGACAGGGTAGGAGAAAAACTGTTTTTT	CSVGDRVGEKLFF
TRBV5-4	NA	TRBJ2-5	TRBD2	TGTGCCAGCAGCTTCGGACTAGCGGGAGGAGGGGAGACCCAGTACTTC	CASSFGLAGGGETQYF
TRBV5-6	NA	TRBJ2-7	TRBD1	TGTGCCAGCAGCCCAGGGACAGTTTCCTACGAGCAGTACTTC	CASSPGTVSYEQYF
TRBV19	few	TRBJ2-7	TRBD1	TGTGCCAGTAGCAAGGCCGGGACAGACGGGGAGCAGTACTTC	CASSKAGTDGEQYF
TRBV29-1	many	TRBJ1-4	NA	TGCAGCGCCAAGGTCGGGGGATCGGCTAATGAAAAACTGTTTTTT	CSAKVGGSANEKLFF
TRBV7-2	few	TRBJ2-7	TRBD2	TGTGCCAGCAGCCTACGGACTAGCGGGACCACCTACGAGCAGTACTTC	CASSLRTSGTTYEQYF
TRBV30	NA	TRBJ1-2	TRBD1	TGTGCCTGGACACGGGACAGGCACTATGGCTACACCTTC	CAWTRDRHYGYTF
TRBV7-7	few	TRBJ2-5	NA	TGTGCTAGCAGCTTAGACAGGAGTCAAGAGACCCAGTACTTC	CASSLDRSQETQYF
TRBV10-3	few	TRBJ2-1	TRBD1	TGTGCCACCGGACAGGAATTCGATGAGCAGTTCTTC	CATGQEFDEQFF
TRBV5-4	NA	TRBJ2-5	NA	TGTGCCAGCAGCTGGCCAGGGGCTGGAGAGACCCAGTACTTC	CASSWPGAGETQYF
TRBV7-2	few	TRBJ2-4	NA	TGTGCCAGCAGCTTAGACAGTCGAGGGTTGAGCATTCAGTACTTC	CASSLDSRGLSIQYF
TRBV7-3	NA	TRBJ2-3	NA	TGTGCCAGCAGCTTGAGGGCGGATCGCACAGATACGCAGTATTTT	CASSLRADRTDTQYF
TRBV11-3	NA	TRBJ2-1	TRBD2	TGTGCCAGCAGCAAGACTAGCGGGAGTACAGGTGAGCAGTTCTTC	CASSKTSGSTGEQFF
TRBV28	few	TRBJ2-3	NA	TGTGCCAGCAGTTTTTCCCCAGGTAGCACAGATACGCAGTATTTT	CASSFSPGSTDTQYF
TRBV23-1	NA	TRBJ1-3	NA	TGCGCCAGCAGTCCCAATGGGCGAAAAACTGGAAACACCATATATTTT	CASSPNGRKTGNTIYF